Following are 27 T cell receptor beta chains from one sample sequenced in a study of blood T cell repertoires in COVID-19. Profiled with immunoSEQ multiplex PCR; TCRdb holds only in-frame clones, not every one. The top ten clones hold 1.2% to 1.5% of a sample with roughly 430,000 clones, about 88% of them seen once. Sequenced sample: PBMCs or T cells enriched from blood (not recorded which). Receptors were obtained from a woman aged 18-35 years who had been exposed to COVID-19.

This chain joins TRBV3-1 (or the pseudogene TRBV3-2) and TRBJ2-3; TRBD1 agrees at 9 bases. Germline values: CDR1 LGHDT, CDR2 YNNKEL (reference sequence). This CDR3 contains 16 residues. V shed 3 bases and J 9 bases; nucleotides not matched to a gene: 13. CDR3: CASSHTGTGWGETQYF. CDR3 nucleotides: TGTGCCAGCAGCCATACCGGGACAGGGTGGGGAGAGACGCAGTATTTT.

V usage is TRBV29-1 and J usage is TRBJ2-3; 12 nucleotides align to TRBD2. The CDR3 contains 15 residues. Looked up from germline, CDR1 is SQVTM and CDR2 is ANQGSEA. V lost 5 bases, J lost 3 bases, and 6 bases stayed unmatched. The CDR3 DNA reads as TGCAGCGTTAATCTAGCGGGAGGGCCGACAGATACGCAGTATTTT. This gives the protein CSVNLAGGPTDTQYF.

V is TRBV7-2 and J is TRBJ2-1, with unresolved D. Germline loops: CDR1 SGHTA, CDR2 FQGNSA. The V gene lost 5 bases and the J gene lost 4 bases, with 18 bases spanning the gap. The length of the CDR3 is 16 residues. The CDR3 DNA reads as TGTGCCAGCAGCGCCCACATCGAAACGGGTTACAATGAGCAGTTCTTC. Translation: CASSAHIETGYNEQFF.

The V gene is TRBV6-2 or TRBV6-3, the J gene TRBJ2-4; 7 nucleotides match TRBD1. V gave up 5 bases and J gave up 1 base; unmatched junction bases: 2. The CDR3 totals 14 residues. In germline, CDR1 is MNHEY, CDR2 SVGEGT. The chain's CDR3 is CASSPTGAKNIQYF. In DNA, the CDR3 is TGTGCCAGCAGTCCGACAGGGGCCAAAAACATTCAGTACTTC.

The CDR3 here is CASSPPGRSNTGELFF. The CDR3 region has the DNA TGCGCCAGCAGCCCCCCAGGCAGATCGAACACCGGGGAGCTGTTTTTT. The chain couples TRBV5-1 to TRBJ2-2; D unresolved. The CDR3 consists of 16 residues. The germline gives CDR1 SGHRS, CDR2 YFSETQ. Deletions cut 4 bases from V and 0 bases from J, with 13 bases between.

This clone was recorded only once. The chain uses TRBV7-2 and TRBJ1-1, with 10 bases lining up with TRBD1. From germline, CDR1 is SGHTA and CDR2 FQGNSA. This CDR3 comprises 17 residues. Losses at the gene ends were 5 bases for V and 5 bases for J; bases not matched to a gene: 14. Written as DNA, the CDR3 is TGTGCCAGCAGCCGGGGACAGGGGTTCATCTCGGGTACTGAAGCTTTCTTT. Translating it yields CASSRGQGFISGTEAFF.

This clone has just a few counts. The chain couples TRBV25-1 to TRBJ1-4, with 8 positions matching TRBD1. The CDR3 runs to 15 residues. CDR1 is MGHDK, CDR2 SYGVNS, per germline. V was clipped by 3 bases and J by 7 bases; unmatched bases: 7. The CDR3 sequence: CASSDQQGTGEKLFF. CDR3 in DNA: TGTGCCAGCAGTGACCAACAGGGGACAGGTGAAAAACTGTTTTTT. Combining the CDR3 with reference TRBV25-1 and TRBJ1-4 gives the whole variable domain EADIYQTPRYLVIGTGKKITLECSQTMGHDKMYWYQQDPGMELHLIHYSYGVNSTEKGDLSSESTVSRIRTEHFPLTLESARPSHTSQYLCASSDQQGTGEKLFFGSGTQLSVL.

This clone is a singleton in its sample. The chain is built from TRBV3-1 (or the pseudogene TRBV3-2) and TRBJ2-2; 14 bases are shared with TRBD2. This CDR3 has 14 residues. After removal of 8 bases from V and 6 bases from J, the junction contained 2 bases not matched to a gene. The germline V gene encodes CDR1 LGHDT and CDR2 YNNKEL (reference sequence). The CDR3: CASQGLAGAGELFF. DNA for the CDR3: TGTGCCAGCCAGGGACTAGCGGGAGCCGGGGAGCTGTTTTTT.

The chain is built from TRBV7-2 and TRBJ2-1; TRBD1 is a possible D gene (5 bases). Germline CDR1 is SGHTA and CDR2 is FQGNSA. Trimming removed 2 bases from V and 2 bases from J, with 10 bases in between. This CDR3 has 15 amino acids. The DNA for the CDR3 is TGTGCCAGCAGCTTAATGGGGCTCCCCTACAATGAGCAGTTCTTC. Protein: CASSLMGLPYNEQFF. The entire variable domain, with the rest obtained from reference TRBV7-2 and TRBJ2-1, is as follows: GAGVSQSPSNKVTEKGKDVELRCDPISGHTALYWYRQSLGQGLEFLIYFQGNSAPDKSGLPSDRFSAERTGGSVSTLTIQRTQQEDSAVYLCASSLMGLPYNEQFFGPGTRLTVL.

This chain joins TRBV4-1 and TRBJ2-7; D ambiguous. This CDR3 spans 13 amino acids. Trimming took off 2 bases at V and 5 bases at J, with 10 bases between the two ends. Germline values: CDR1 MGHRA, CDR2 YSYEKL. CDR3 region: CASSQLLRDEQYF. In DNA form, the CDR3 reads TGCGCCAGCAGCCAATTACTCCGGGACGAGCAGTACTTC.

The chain has TRBV2 and TRBJ2-2; no clear D gene. Trimming stripped 5 bases from V and 6 bases from J, with 10 bases between. The length of the CDR3 is 13 residues. Germline values: CDR1 SNHLY, CDR2 FYNNEI. The CDR3 DNA sequence: TGTGCCAGCAGTTACCACGGGTCCGGGGAGCTGTTTTTT. This codes for CASSYHGSGELFF.

CDR3 amino acids: CASSLRFGQGVDIQYF. The DNA for the CDR3 is TGTGCCAGCAGCTTAAGGTTCGGCCAGGGGGTTGACATTCAGTACTTC. The chain combines TRBV11-2 with TRBJ2-4, with 7 bases that match TRBD1. From germline, CDR1 is SGHAT and CDR2 FQNNGV. The CDR3 consists of 16 residues. V was pared by 2 bases and J by 8 bases, with 12 bases of the junction left unmatched.

The genes are TRBV4-2 and TRBJ1-5, with D unclear. The CDR3 spans 15 residues. Germline CDR1 and CDR2: LGHNA and YNFKEQ. V was trimmed by 0 bases and J by 0 bases, leaving 6 bases between them. In DNA form, the CDR3 reads TGTGCCAGCAGCCAAGAGTACAGTAGCAATCAGCCCCAGCATTTT. It is translated as CASSQEYSSNQPQHF.

This chain connects TRBV5-6 to TRBJ2-5, with D maybe TRBD1 (5 bases). The CDR3 covers 16 residues. Germline V gene lookup returns CDR1 SGHDT and CDR2 YYEEEE. V gave up 3 bases and J gave up 5 bases, with 20 bases separating them. CDR3 region: CASSYSGSRLSETQYF. In nucleotides, the CDR3 is TGTGCCAGCAGCTACTCAGGGTCTCGTCTCAGCGAGACCCAGTACTTC.

The V and J genes are TRBV7-9 and TRBJ2-5; 11 nucleotides match TRBD1. This CDR3 region has 14 residues. Germline V lookup: CDR1 SEHNR, CDR2 FQNEAQ (reference sequence). The CDR3 bases are TGTGCTGAATCCGGGGACAGGGGGCAAGAGACCCAGTACTTC. Translated, it gives CAESGDRGQETQYF. The whole variable domain, remainder taken from reference TRBV7-9 and TRBJ2-5, is DTGVSQNPRHKITKRGQNVTFRCDPISEHNRLYWYRQTLGQGPEFLTYFQNEAQLEKSRLLSDRFSAERPKGSFSTLEIQRTEQGDSAMYLCAESGDRGQETQYFGPGTRLLVL.

In this sample, this clone turned up once. The chain joins TRBV15 to TRBJ1-4; perhaps TRBD1 as D (6 bases). Germline-derived CDR1 and CDR2 are LNHNV and YYDKDF (reference sequence). The CDR3 runs to 15 residues. The V gene lost 7 bases and the J gene lost 5 bases, with 17 bases spanning the gap. The CDR3 reads CATTRHRASNEKLFF. The CDR3 region has the DNA TGTGCCACCACCCGTCACAGGGCCTCAAATGAAAAACTGTTTTTT.

This clone was recorded once. The gene calls are TRBV24-1 and TRBJ2-7, with 9 bases identical to TRBD2. With V trimmed by 5 bases and J by 5 bases, 0 bases remained unmatched. CDR3 length: 12 amino acids. Germline values: CDR1 KGHDR, CDR2 SFDVKD. CDR3 residues: CATSGGGDEQYF. The CDR3 DNA is TGTGCCACCAGTGGCGGGGGGGACGAGCAGTACTTC.

The DNA of the CDR3 is TGTGCCAGCAGCTTACTGGGGTACCCATCGGGGAGCGTCCCTAGCACAGATACGCAGTATTTT. It specifies CASSLLGYPSGSVPSTDTQYF. V is TRBV7-6 and J is TRBJ2-3, with a possible D match to TRBD2 (5 bases). Germline V CDR1 and CDR2: SGHVS, FNYEAQ. V was trimmed by 2 bases and J by 0 bases, leaving 27 bases between them. CDR3 size: 21 residues.

The chain has TRBV6-1 and TRBJ1-2; 11 bases line up with TRBD1. Germline V gives CDR1 MNHNS, CDR2 SASEGT. CDR3 length: 14 amino acids. Trimming removed 3 bases from V and 6 bases from J; junction bases left unmatched: 3. CDR3 in amino acids: CASSEDRGLDGYTF. In nucleotides, the CDR3 is TGTGCCAGCAGTGAGGACAGGGGGCTGGATGGCTACACCTTC.

This clone was found once. The CDR3 here is CASSFKTSGNSYEQYF. The CDR3 DNA is TGTGCCAGCAGCTTTAAGACTAGCGGAAACTCCTACGAGCAGTACTTC. The chain recombines TRBV13 with TRBJ2-7; 9 bases agree with TRBD2. V shed 3 bases, J shed 0 bases, and the junction held 6 bases outside the gene matches. Germline-derived CDR1 and CDR2 are PRHDT and FYEKMQ (reference sequence). This CDR3 is built from 16 residues.

The V and J genes are TRBV7-2 and TRBJ2-7, with D maybe TRBD2 (7 bases). The V end was cut by 3 bases, the J end by 5 bases, with 17 bases between. The CDR3 runs 15 residues. The germline V gene encodes CDR1 SGHTA and CDR2 FQGNSA. DNA of the CDR3: TGTGCCAGCAGCTTTCTCTCTGGGGGGGGCGACGAGCAGTACTTC. Translated, it gives CASSFLSGGGDEQYF.

The chain employs TRBV7-9 and TRBJ2-2; 9 nucleotides align to TRBD2. The germline V gene has CDR1 SEHNR and CDR2 FQNEAQ (reference sequence). The V and J ends lost 7 bases and 10 bases, in that order; junction bases with no gene match: 13. The CDR3 has 15 amino acids. As DNA, the CDR3 is TGTGCCAGCACGCAATATAGCGGGAGTAGTGTGGAGCTGTTTTTT. Its protein is CASTQYSGSSVELFF.

This chain uses TRBV7-2 with TRBJ1-5, with D tentatively TRBD1 (6 bases). The CDR3 extends over 13 amino acids. Germline assignment: CDR1 SGHTA and CDR2 FQGNSA. Trimming stripped 4 bases from V and 4 bases from J, with 8 bases between. CDR3 nucleotide sequence: TGTGCCAGCAGCTCCACAGGGAATCAGCCCCAGCATTTT. It is translated as CASSSTGNQPQHF.

The genes are TRBV13 and TRBJ2-1; TRBD2 agrees at 10 bases. Germline loops: CDR1 PRHDT, CDR2 FYEKMQ (reference sequence). This CDR3 has 14 residues. With V trimmed by 7 bases and J by 6 bases, 6 bases remained unmatched. The chain's CDR3 is CASKGAGGVNEQFF. CDR3 DNA sequence: TGTGCCAGCAAAGGAGCGGGGGGGGTCAATGAGCAGTTCTTC. Full variable domain (rest looked up from reference TRBV13 and TRBJ2-1): AAGVIQSPRHLIKEKRETATLKCYPIPRHDTVYWYQQGPGQDPQFLISFYEKMQSDKGSIPDRFSAQQFSDYHSELNMSSLELGDSALYFCASKGAGGVNEQFFGPGTRLTVL.

V and J are TRBV11-2 and TRBJ2-1; tentatively, D is TRBD2 (5 bases). The V end was cut by 0 bases, the J end by 6 bases, with 21 bases between. The CDR3 loop spans 18 amino acids. Germline lookup yields CDR1 SGHAT and CDR2 FQNNGV. This CDR3 is CASSLEGRLLGISNEQFF. The CDR3 coding sequence is TGTGCCAGCAGCTTAGAAGGTAGACTACTGGGTATTTCCAATGAGCAGTTCTTC.

The genes are TRBV28 and TRBJ1-2; D perhaps matches TRBD1 (5 bases). The germline V gene encodes CDR1 MDHEN and CDR2 SYDVKM. V shed 10 bases and J shed 4 bases, with 19 bases lying between them. The CDR3 contains 14 residues. The CDR3 protein is CATYPHDRPYGYTF. The CDR3 region has the DNA TGTGCCACCTACCCCCACGACAGACCCTATGGCTACACCTTC.

The chain carries TRBV2 and TRBJ2-3; TRBD2 agrees at 8 bases. CDR1 and CDR2 (germline): SNHLY, FYNNEI. This CDR3 comprises 17 residues. The trim removed 3 bases at V and 4 bases at J, leaving 12 bases unmatched. CDR3: CASSDPRAASGPDTQYF. DNA for the CDR3: TGTGCCAGCAGTGACCCCAGGGCGGCTAGCGGGCCAGATACGCAGTATTTT. The full variable domain, in which reference TRBV2 and TRBJ2-3 provide the parts outside the CDR3, is EPEVTQTPSHQVTQMGQEVILRCVPISNHLYFYWYRQILGQKVEFLVSFYNNEISEKSEIFDDQFSVERPDGSNFTLKIRSTKLEDSAMYFCASSDPRAASGPDTQYFGPGTRLTVL.